In its sample, the clone carrying this T cell receptor beta chain was seen once. Its antigen is not known. These data belong to a study of T cell responses to AZD1222 COVID-19 vaccine. Study-wide findings and caveats: Reportedly, close to half of spike-specific TCRs are directed against unmutated variant regions. The number of AZD1222 recipients seropositive at baseline was only 5 to 7. Spike-specific TCRs gained breadth and depth after people received two AZD1222 doses.

Germline V gene sequence: CDR1 LNHDA, CDR2 SQIVND (reference sequence). Trimming left V 8 bases short and J 11 bases short, with 21 bases between. The CDR3 loop spans 13 amino acids. Sequencing was performed with immunoSEQ multiplex PCR; in TCRdb, only in-frame clones are kept and a portion is missing. The table has about 78,000 clones, 90% seen once. The TCR originated in an adult who received the AZD1222 COVID-19 vaccine. The rearrangement links TRBV19 to TRBJ1-1, with TRBD1 as a possible D gene (6 bases). The source was peripheral blood, collected 28 days after the second AZD1222 dose. CDR3 nucleotides: TGTGCCAGTGGTGTCGGGGGCGCAGGCGAGGCTTTCTTT. Protein product: CASGVGGAGEAFF. The whole variable domain, remainder taken from reference TRBV19 and TRBJ1-1, is DGGITQSPKYLFRKEGQNVTLSCEQNLNHDAMYWYRQDPGQGLRLIYYSQIVNDFQKGDIAEGYSVSREKKESFPLTVTSAQKNPTAFYLCASGVGGAGEAFFGQGTRLTVV.